One and the same sample provided the 26 T cell receptor beta chains below, sequenced in a study of PD-1 blockade in mismatch repair-deficient tumors. The protocol was immunoSEQ multiplex PCR, while the TCRdb copy is restricted to in-frame clones and leaves out a portion. Of fewer than 100,000 clones detected, approximately 84% appear once; the ten largest clones hold about 2.6%. Sequenced material: peripheral blood, taken 12 weeks after starting pembrolizumab. The origin of the receptors is an adult with mismatch repair-deficient cancer.

This sequence joins TRBV5-4 and TRBJ2-3; D is perhaps TRBD2 (6 bases). Trimming removed 2 bases at V and 0 bases at J, with 10 bases between. Germline values: CDR1 SGHNT, CDR2 YYREEE (reference sequence). The CDR3 runs 15 residues. CDR3: CASSFEGGSTDTQYF. CDR3 sequence (DNA): TGTGCCAGCAGCTTTGAGGGAGGTAGCACAGATACGCAGTATTTT.

The gene calls are TRBV30 and TRBJ2-3; 8 nucleotides agree with TRBD2. The CDR3 runs 15 residues. The V gene end was trimmed by 5 bases and the J gene end by 5 bases; junction bases not matched to a gene: 12. The germline V gene encodes CDR1 GTSNPN and CDR2 SVGIG (reference sequence). CDR3: CAWSQGVGRGDTQYF. CDR3 nucleotides: TGTGCCTGGTCCCAAGGGGTCGGGAGGGGAGATACGCAGTATTTT.

J is TRBJ1-5 and V is TRBV27, with TRBD1 matching over 9 bases. Trimming took 6 bases from V and 6 from J; bases not matched to a gene: 3. The CDR3 length is 13 residues. Looked up from germline, CDR1 is MNHEY and CDR2 is SMNVEV (reference sequence). The chain's CDR3 is CASRTGGGQPQHF. The CDR3, as DNA: TGTGCCAGCAGGACAGGGGGGGGTCAGCCCCAGCATTTT.

The rearrangement uses TRBV5-6 and TRBJ1-1; 9 positions agree with TRBD1. In germline, CDR1 is SGHDT, CDR2 YYEEEE. Trimming removed 5 bases from V and 4 bases from J; junction bases left unmatched: 18. The CDR3 runs to 18 residues. CDR3 sequence: CASREIRDRVIPVTEAFF. The DNA for the CDR3 is TGTGCCAGCAGAGAAATCCGGGACAGGGTTATCCCGGTCACTGAAGCTTTCTTT. Supplemented by reference TRBV5-6 and TRBJ1-1, the full variable domain reads DAGVTQSPTHLIKTRGQQVTLRCSPKSGHDTVSWYQQALGQGPQFIFQYYEEEERQRGNFPDRFSGHQFPNYSSELNVNALLLGDSALYLCASREIRDRVIPVTEAFFGQGTRLTVV.

J is TRBJ2-1 and V is TRBV7-6, with 14 bases fitting TRBD2. Germline CDR1 and CDR2: SGHVS and FNYEAQ. The length of the CDR3 is 18 residues. J was trimmed by 9 bases and V by 5 bases; bases with no gene match: 15. The CDR3 protein is CASSPTSGRARRPGEQFF. The CDR3, as DNA: TGTGCCAGCAGCCCGACTAGCGGGAGGGCTCGGCGACCCGGTGAGCAGTTCTTC.

This clone was counted a few times. The genes are TRBV7-2 and TRBJ1-5, with D possibly being TRBD1 (6 bases). V was shortened by 5 bases and J by 7 bases, with 9 bases between the two germline ends. CDR1 and CDR2 (germline): SGHTA, FQGNSA. The CDR3 length is 12 residues. The chain's CDR3 is CASSEGGQPQHF. The CDR3 DNA is TGTGCCAGCAGCGAAGGGGGGCAGCCCCAGCATTTT.

The chain joins TRBV27 to TRBJ2-2; either TRBD1 or TRBD2 may fit D (5 bases each). With 2 bases removed from V and 7 bases from J, the gap between germline ends came to 14 bases. CDR1 is MNHEY and CDR2 is SMNVEV in the germline V gene (reference sequence). The CDR3 sequence is 15 residues long. The CDR3 DNA reads as TGTGCCAGCAGTTTAAGGACCCTGGGGGACGGGGAGCTGTTTTTT. Translation gives CASSLRTLGDGELFF.

CDR3 residues: CASSFGGPAQPQHF. CDR3 bases: TGTGCCAGCAGCTTTGGGGGCCCGGCTCAGCCCCAGCATTTT. V usage is TRBV7-9 and J usage is TRBJ1-5; TRBD1 is a possible D gene (6 bases). The CDR3 has 14 amino acids. Germline lookup yields CDR1 SEHNR and CDR2 FQNEAQ (reference sequence). The germline V and J ends were trimmed by 3 bases and 6 bases, with 12 bases remaining between them.

The J gene is TRBJ2-2, the V gene TRBV7-3; D gene ambiguous. CDR1 and CDR2 from the germline V gene are SGHTA and FQGTGA. Trimming cost V 5 bases and J 6 bases, with 22 bases left between them. The CDR3 sequence is 17 residues long. The CDR3 nucleotides read TGTGCCAGCAGCCCTGGAAGGGCCTCCCTGCCGGCCGGGGAGCTGTTTTTT. Its translation is CASSPGRASLPAGELFF. Complete variable domain (other parts from reference TRBV7-3 and TRBJ2-2): GAGVSQTPSNKVTEKGKYVELRCDPISGHTALYWYRQSLGQGPEFLIYFQGTGAADDSGLPNDRFFAVRPEGSVSTLKIQRTERGDSAVYLCASSPGRASLPAGELFFGEGSRLTVL.

This clone was recorded only once. This chain connects TRBV6-5 to TRBJ1-1, with 7 bases fitting TRBD1. The CDR3 contains 15 residues. The germline gives CDR1 MNHEY, CDR2 SVGAGI. Trimming removed 5 bases from V and 9 bases from J; junction bases left unmatched: 15. CDR3 protein: CASSTWAGGGSKAFF. The CDR3 nucleotides are TGTGCCAGCAGTACCTGGGCAGGGGGGGGTTCAAAAGCTTTCTTT.

V and J are TRBV6-1 and TRBJ2-7, with a tentative D call TRBD1 (6 bases). The CDR3 contains 15 residues. Germline CDR1 MNHNS, CDR2 SASEGT. The V gene lost 6 bases and the J gene lost 4 bases, with 19 bases spanning the gap. CDR3 in DNA: TGTGCCAGCAGCCTATCACAGGGCCCCGGGTACGAGCAGTACTTC. As protein: CASSLSQGPGYEQYF.

V usage is TRBV7-9 and J usage is TRBJ1-1; 8 bases agree with TRBD1. The length of the CDR3 is 15 residues. Germline CDR1 reads SEHNR; CDR2 reads FQNEAQ (reference sequence). Trimming removed 5 bases from V and 8 bases from J; junction bases left unmatched: 13. The CDR3 DNA follows: TGTGCCAGCAGCCCTAGTTTCCTCCAGGGGGCGGAAGCTTTCTTT. It encodes CASSPSFLQGAEAFF.

With regard to this clone: Relative to the germline gene, one junction end is altered; a read error may explain this. The chain has TRBV29-1 and TRBJ1-1; TRBD1 matches at 10 bases. CDR1 is SQVTM, CDR2 ANQGSEA, per germline. This CDR3 comprises 13 residues. CDR3 nucleotides: TGCAGCGTCGAAGGGACAGGGGTGACTGAAGCTTTCTTT. Its translation: CSVEGTGVTEAFF.

A note on this clone: A read error may account for a junction end that differs from germline. The CDR3 sequence is CASSLAGLNTGELFF. The CDR3 DNA reads as TGTGCCAGCAGTTTAGCGGGACTGAACACCGGGGAGCTGTTTTTT. The chain employs TRBV11-2 and TRBJ2-2, with TRBD2 matching 8 bases. The CDR3 contains 15 residues. From germline, CDR1 is SGHAT and CDR2 FQNNGV.

J is TRBJ2-7 and V is TRBV7-9, with D possibly TRBD1 on 5 matching bases. V shed 1 base and J shed 5 bases, with 15 bases lying between them. Germline V gives CDR1 SEHNR, CDR2 FQNEAQ (reference sequence). The CDR3 covers 15 residues. CDR3 loop: CASSLGTQVPHEQYF. The CDR3, as DNA: TGTGCCAGCAGCTTAGGAACACAGGTCCCCCACGAGCAGTACTTC. The full variable domain, in which reference TRBV7-9 and TRBJ2-7 provide the parts outside the CDR3, is DTGVSQNPRHKITKRGQNVTFRCDPISEHNRLYWYRQTLGQGPEFLTYFQNEAQLEKSRLLSDRFSAERPKGSFSTLEIQRTEQGDSAMYLCASSLGTQVPHEQYFGPGTRLTVT.

The sample holds a few counts of this clone. The chain uses TRBV6-1 and TRBJ1-5, with 7 bases fitting TRBD1. The CDR3 covers 15 residues. Trimming at V came to 6 bases and at J to 2 bases, leaving 7 bases not matched to a gene. CDR1 and CDR2 (germline): MNHNS, SASEGT. CDR3 DNA sequence: TGTGCCAGCAGGGGGGACAGAATTGGCAATCAGCCCCAGCATTTT. This encodes CASRGDRIGNQPQHF.

The rearrangement joins TRBV5-4 to TRBJ2-7; maybe TRBD2 (6 bases). The CDR3 is 13 amino acids. V lost 4 bases, J lost 3 bases, and 11 bases lay in between. Germline V gene lookup returns CDR1 SGHNT and CDR2 YYREEE (reference sequence). The CDR3: CASSLTSSYEQYF. The CDR3 DNA is TGTGCCAGCAGCCTAACTAGCAGCTACGAGCAGTACTTC.

This clone appeared a single time. The J gene is TRBJ1-2, the V gene TRBV28, with 8 bases aligning to TRBD1. Germline V gene lookup returns CDR1 MDHEN and CDR2 SYDVKM. The CDR3 runs to 15 residues. Trimming at V came to 7 bases and at J to 4 bases, leaving 11 bases not matched to a gene. The CDR3 sequence: CASTIGTGDLYGYTF. Here the CDR3 DNA reads TGTGCCAGCACAATAGGGACAGGCGATCTCTATGGCTACACCTTC.

CDR3 loop: CAWSVRQRDTQYF. The DNA of the CDR3 is TGTGCCTGGAGTGTACGACAGAGAGATACGCAGTATTTT. The chain joins TRBV30 to TRBJ2-3, with D perhaps TRBD1 (5 bases). V shed 0 bases and J shed 5 bases, with 9 bases lying between them. Germline CDR1 GTSNPN, CDR2 SVGIG (reference sequence). This CDR3 spans 13 amino acids.

V is TRBV6-5 and J is TRBJ1-3, with a weak D call TRBD1 (6 bases). The V gene's germline CDR1 is MNHEY and CDR2 SVGAGI. V was cut by 10 bases and J by 1 base, with 17 bases left in between. This CDR3 contains 15 residues. CDR3 bases: TGTGCCACCCGGTGGGGGACAATGTCTGGAAACACCATATATTTT. Encoded protein: CATRWGTMSGNTIYF.

This clone was counted a single time. CDR3: CASSMPRQVNTEAFF. For the CDR3, the DNA is TGTGCCAGTAGTATGCCCCGACAGGTAAACACTGAAGCTTTCTTT. J is TRBJ1-1 and V is TRBV19, with D perhaps matching TRBD1 (6 bases). Germline CDR1 is LNHDA and CDR2 is SQIVND (reference sequence). The V gene lost 3 bases and the J gene lost 2 bases, with 13 bases spanning the gap. This CDR3 spans 15 amino acids. Filled out from reference TRBV19 and TRBJ1-1, the complete variable domain reads DGGITQSPKYLFRKEGQNVTLSCEQNLNHDAMYWYRQDPGQGLRLIYYSQIVNDFQKGDIAEGYSVSREKKESFPLTVTSAQKNPTAFYLCASSMPRQVNTEAFFGQGTRLTVV.

The rearrangement links TRBV19 to TRBJ2-7; a weak D match, TRBD1 (6 bases). V lost 3 bases, J lost 3 bases, and 9 bases lay in between. The CDR3 runs 13 residues. Germline loops: CDR1 LNHDA, CDR2 SQIVND (reference sequence). In DNA form, the CDR3 reads TGTGCCAGTAGTATTGGGGGCAACTACGAGCAGTACTTC. This translates into CASSIGGNYEQYF.

In its sample, this clone was seen a few times. The rearrangement joins TRBV29-1 to TRBJ1-2; 7 nucleotides match TRBD1. The length of the CDR3 is 15 residues. The junction had 14 bases not matched to a gene; V was cut back by 3 bases and J by 7 bases. Germline V lookup: CDR1 SQVTM, CDR2 ANQGSEA. CDR3 region: CSVERGSDRAAGYTF. The CDR3 DNA is TGCAGCGTTGAGCGAGGATCCGACAGGGCGGCTGGCTACACCTTC.

The chain uses TRBV27 and TRBJ2-2; no definite D call. The germline CDR1 and CDR2 sequences are MNHEY and SMNVEV (reference sequence). The CDR3 runs 12 residues. V shed 5 bases and J shed 1 base, with 2 bases lying between them. This chain's CDR3 is CASSLNTGELFF. The CDR3 coding sequence is TGTGCCAGCAGTCTGAACACCGGGGAGCTGTTTTTT.

The V call is TRBV14, the J call TRBJ2-7; 9 bases fit TRBD2. CDR1 and CDR2 (germline): SGHDN, FVKESK. The J segment lost 0 bases and the V segment lost 1 base, leaving 4 bases of the junction unmatched. The CDR3 extends over 16 amino acids. The CDR3 region has the DNA TGTGCCAGCAGCCAAGTAGGGCGGGAGGGCTCCTACGAGCAGTACTTC. It specifies CASSQVGREGSYEQYF.

The chain has TRBV9 and TRBJ2-3, with TRBD2 identical over 8 bases. Trimming removed 4 bases from V and 0 bases from J; junction bases left unmatched: 4. From germline, CDR1 is SGDLS and CDR2 YYNGEE. The CDR3 length is 15 residues. The DNA for the CDR3 is TGTGCCAGCAGCAGTACTAGCGGAAGCACAGATACGCAGTATTTT. As protein: CASSSTSGSTDTQYF.